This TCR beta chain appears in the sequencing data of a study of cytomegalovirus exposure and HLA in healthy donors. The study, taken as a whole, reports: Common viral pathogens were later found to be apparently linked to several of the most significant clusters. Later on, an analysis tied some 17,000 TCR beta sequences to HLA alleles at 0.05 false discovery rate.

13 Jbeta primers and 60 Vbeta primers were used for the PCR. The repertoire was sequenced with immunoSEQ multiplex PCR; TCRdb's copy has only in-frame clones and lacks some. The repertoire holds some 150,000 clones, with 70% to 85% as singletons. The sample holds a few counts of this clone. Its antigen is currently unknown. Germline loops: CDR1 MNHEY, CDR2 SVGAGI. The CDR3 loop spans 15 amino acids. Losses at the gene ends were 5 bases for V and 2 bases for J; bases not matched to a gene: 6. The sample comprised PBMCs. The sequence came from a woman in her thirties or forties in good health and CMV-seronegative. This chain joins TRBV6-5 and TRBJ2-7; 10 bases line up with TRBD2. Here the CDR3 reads CASSAGTSVTYEQYF. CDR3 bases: TGTGCCAGCAGTGCGGGGACTAGCGTTACCTACGAGCAGTACTTC.